This T cell receptor (beta chain) is drawn from a study of blood T cell repertoires in COVID-19. About the research overall: In each case, the material was cDNA or gDNA derived from T cells, B-cell-depleted T cells, or PBMCs.

On this clone: The same CDR3 is also encoded by other DNA sequences in this sample.

The CDR3 contains 11 residues. V lost 6 bases to trimming and J lost 4 bases, with 6 bases between them. Original data processing: Estimated nucleated cell counts came from reference gene primer amplification. The table came from immunoSEQ multiplex PCR; TCRdb's copy has only in-frame clones and leaves some out. The V and J calls and clone size are taken from that table; D and trimming were inferred from the DNA. This table has roughly 190,000 clones, around 83% appearing once. The sample comprised peripheral blood. The V gene is TRBV12-3 or TRBV12-4, the J gene TRBJ2-5; no clear D gene. The receptor comes from a woman aged 40 to 49 with acute or convalescent COVID-19. In nucleotides, the CDR3 is TGTGCCAGCAGCCCCCGAGAGACCCAGTACTTC. Amino acid sequence: CASSPRETQYF.